The source of this T cell receptor beta chain is a study of response to subunit inactivated influenza vaccine (dated by TCRdb to the late 2010s). At the level of the whole study: Deep quantitative T cell receptor repertoire profiling was used in the study to track responses to a trivalent subunit inactivated influenza vaccine.

Overall results and qualifications from the work: The authors suggested that each seasonal influenza vaccination may recruit only a limited number of new T cells.

Library preparation was by RT-PCR. Sequenced using an Illumina HiSeq 2500. The raw public data were reprocessed by TCRdb itself: fastp quality trimming at Q25, MiXCR clonotype calling, in-frame beta chains only. Identical CDR3 protein sequences are pooled into one entry, listed with their most common genes and DNA. Here the sample has 450,000 to 600,000 distinct CDR3 sequences; less than 7.5% occur a single time. 10% to 15% of the sample belongs to the ten largest clones. A word on this clonotype: This receptor's antigen is unknown. No much larger clone exists at a distance of one base, and base qualities are not known.

From the cysteine through the phenylalanine, the CDR3 covers 16 amino acids. Solely the CDR3 DNA is kept, with 48 bases framed from the first base. V ends up 6 bases short and J 4 bases short, with an unmatched junction base count of 13. The germline V gene (reference sequence) sets CDR1 to LGHDT and CDR2 to YNNKEL. The rearrangement combines TRBV3-1 with TRBJ2-7, with 9 junctional bases fitting TRBD1. The sample here was PBMCs from blood, taken roughly 24 months after vaccination. This TCR came from a man between 50 and 75 years old who received an inactivated influenza vaccine. Donor details come from another sample of the same person, matched by shared clones. The DNA sequence is as follows: TGTGCCAGCAGTGAGACAGGGGGAAGCTCACGATACGAGCAGTACTTC. Translated, this gives CASSETGGSSRYEQYF.